This T cell receptor beta chain is from a study of T cell repertoires in cytomegalovirus infection. Ten or more counts support this clonotype. The antigen remains undetermined. The CDR3 has 15 residues. The germline V gene encodes CDR1 MNHEY and CDR2 SMNVEV (reference sequence). J was trimmed by 1 base and V by 5 bases; bases with no gene match: 5. Study-wide results and limits: HLA-C-restricted CMV-specific TCR beta clonotypes prevailed in the ex vivo response.

Via MiXCR, TCRdb re-called the reads, giving one row per CDR3 protein. The repertoire holds roughly 340,000 distinct CDR3 sequences, with 25% to 30% as singletons. The rearrangement uses TRBV27 and TRBJ2-3, with 8 positions matching TRBD1. The TCR was taken from a human donor in good health (CMV status not recorded). Some clones in this sample may be carry-over from other donors' samples. The sequencing used cultured PBMCs, collected from culture after CMV antigen stimulation. The CDR3, as DNA: TGTGCCAGCAGTCCCAGGGGGCCGGGCACAGATACGCAGTATTTT. Amino acids: CASSPRGPGTDTQYF.